The rows below give T cell receptor beta chains drawn from one sample of a study of resident and recirculating memory T cells in vitiligo. Method: immunoSEQ multiplex PCR; TCRdb's copy keeps in-frame clones and lacks some. The top ten hold 4.5% of the sample, which has 39,000 or so clones, 85% to 95% seen once. Sequencing was done on a sample of blood. These TCRs come from a male donor with vitiligo. The CDR3 runs from the conserved cysteine through the conserved F or W. Each record gives: clone size, D gene, J gene, V gene, CDR3 DNA, CDR3 protein. A D gene is named only where the DNA matches it firmly. Not every row has a clone size; where given, it reads once, few, many or a size class.

>NA|NA|TRBJ2-7|TRBV4-1
TGCGCCAGCAGCCAGCTAGCGTCCCAAGCGCTATTGTACGAGCAGTACTTC
CASSQLASQALLYEQYF
>few|NA|TRBJ1-2|TRBV6-1
TGTGCCAGCAGTGAATCCCTATGGGGCTACACCTTC
CASSESLWGYTF
>NA|TRBD1|TRBJ2-4|TRBV5-4
TGTGCCAGCAGCTTCCGGGACAGGGGGGCTGCCAAAAACATTCAGTACTTC
CASSFRDRGAAKNIQYF
>NA|TRBD1|TRBJ2-7|TRBV9
TGTGCCAGCAGCGTCACCGGGACAGGCTCCTACGAGCAGTACTTC
CASSVTGTGSYEQYF
>NA|NA|TRBJ2-5|TRBV7-9
TGTGCCAGCAGCGGCACTAGTAAGGAGACCCAGTACTTC
CASSGTSKETQYF
>once|NA|TRBJ1-1|TRBV6-5
TGTGCCAGCAGTTACTCTGAACGGGGTACTGAAGCTTTCTTT
CASSYSERGTEAFF
>NA|NA|TRBJ1-3|TRBV9
TGTGCCAGCAGCGTAGTGGGGGCCGACGGAAACACCATATATTTT
CASSVVGADGNTIYF
>NA|TRBD1|TRBJ2-7|TRBV27
TGTGCCAGCAGCGCCGGGACAGGCCCCTACGAGCAGTACTTC
CASSAGTGPYEQYF
>NA|TRBD2|TRBJ2-2|TRBV7-2
TGTGCCAGCAGCTCATTAGCGGGGAGATTCACCGGGGAGCTGTTTTTT
CASSSLAGRFTGELFF
>NA|NA|TRBJ2-7|TRBV11-2
TGTGCCAGCAGCTTAAAGCCCAAAACCTACGAGCAGTACTTC
CASSLKPKTYEQYF
>NA|TRBD1|TRBJ2-5|TRBV5-6
TGTGCCAGCCGCCGGGACAGGGAATACCAAGAGACCCAGTACTTC
CASRRDREYQETQYF
>once|TRBD1|TRBJ1-5|TRBV30
TGTGCCTGGAGTGCGGGACAGCGGAATCAGCCCCAGCATTTT
CAWSAGQRNQPQHF
>NA|NA|TRBJ1-1|TRBV18
TGTGCCAGCTCCCCTACAGAGAACACTGAAGCTTTCTTT
CASSPTENTEAFF
>NA|TRBD1|TRBJ1-6|TRBV7-6
TGTGCCAGCAGCTTGTATGAGACAGGGAAAAATTCACCCCTCCACTTT
CASSLYETGKNSPLHF
>NA|TRBD2|TRBJ2-1|TRBV5-1
TGCGCCAGCTGCTCTCCGGGACTAGCAATAAATGAGCAGTTCTTC
CASCSPGLAINEQFF
>NA|TRBD1|TRBJ1-5|TRBV19
TGTGCCAGTAGTGCAACCGGGACAGGGGTTGGTCAGCCCCAGCATTTT
CASSATGTGVGQPQHF
>NA|NA|TRBJ2-3|TRBV6-1
TGTGCCAGCAGACTTGGGACCGGGACTACAGATACGCAGTATTTT
CASRLGTGTTDTQYF
>NA|NA|TRBJ2-5|TRBV9
TGTGCCAGCAGCGTAGGGCAGGGTCGAGAGACCCAGTACTTC
CASSVGQGRETQYF
>NA|NA|TRBJ1-5|TRBV6-1
TGTGCCAGCCGCACGGAGAGCAATCAGCCCCAGCATTTT
CASRTESNQPQHF
>NA|NA|TRBJ2-5|TRBV15
TGTGCCACCAGTTGGGGGGTTGGGGAGACCCAGTACTTC
CATSWGVGETQYF
>few|NA|TRBJ2-3|TRBV6-6
TGTGCCAGCAGTTCTACAGGGACAGATACGCAGTATTTT
CASSSTGTDTQYF
>NA|TRBD1|TRBJ1-5|TRBV30
TGTGCCTGGAGCCGGGGACAGGGGGATCTTCAGCCCCAGCATTTT
CAWSRGQGDLQPQHF
>NA|TRBD1|TRBJ2-3|TRBV4-2
TGTGCCAGCAGCCAAGAGGTCAGGGGGCGCACAGATACGCAGTATTTT
CASSQEVRGRTDTQYF
>NA|NA|TRBJ2-7|TRBV27
TGTGCCAGCAGTCCCCTCCGAAGACCCCGTTCTAGGGTGTCGGGGGTGTTGGGCGAGCAGTACTTC
CASSPLRRPRSRVSGVLGEQYF
>NA|NA|TRBJ2-3|TRBV9
TGTGCCAGCAGCGTCCGAGGGGGTGAGAGCACAGATACGCAGTATTTT
CASSVRGGESTDTQYF
>NA|NA|TRBJ1-1|TRBV9
TGTGCCAGCAGCGTAATGAGTGGCACTGAAGCTTTCTTT
CASSVMSGTEAFF